The next 3 T cell receptor beta chains were all read from a single sample in a study of follicular helper T cells after annual influenza vaccination. Time point noted: 2015-2016 season, 7 days after influenza vaccination. Sequencing used immunoSEQ multiplex PCR; TCRdb keeps in-frame clones, though not all of them. The sample contains some 10,000 clones, 65% to 85% of which appear only once. Sequenced here: CXCR5+ CD38- circulating T follicular helper cells from blood, sampled 7 days after influenza vaccination. Subset specified: circulating Tfh, non-naive CD4+CXCR5+PD-1+ (ICOS+CD38+ or ICOS-CD38-). The receptor set was obtained from an adult who received the influenza vaccine.

CDR3 DNA sequence: TGCGCCAGCAGTGAGACTAGTAATGGTGAGCAGTTCTTC. It translates to CASSETSNGEQFF. The V and J genes are TRBV10-2 and TRBJ2-1; D is perhaps TRBD2 (5 bases). The CDR3 is made up of 13 amino acids. V was cut by 2 bases and J by 9 bases, with 11 bases left in between. Germline lookup yields CDR1 WSHSY and CDR2 SAAADI.

This chain uses TRBV2 with TRBJ2-7; TRBD2 aligns across 7 bases. Trimming cost V 1 base and J 8 bases; bases outside gene matches: 14. Germline assignment: CDR1 SNHLY and CDR2 FYNNEI. The CDR3 runs 16 residues. This CDR3 is CASSEGGLGGREKQYF. For the CDR3, the DNA is TGTGCCAGCAGTGAAGGCGGGTTAGGTGGGAGGGAAAAGCAGTACTTC. The full variable domain, rest sourced from reference TRBV2 and TRBJ2-7, is EPEVTQTPSHQVTQMGQEVILRCVPISNHLYFYWYRQILGQKVEFLVSFYNNEISEKSEIFDDQFSVERPDGSNFTLKIRSTKLEDSAMYFCASSEGGLGGREKQYFGPGTRLTVT.

The chain uses TRBV7-9 and TRBJ1-5, with a tentative D call TRBD1 (5 bases). This CDR3 is 14 amino acids long. The V gene lost 1 base and the J gene lost 3 bases, with 7 bases spanning the gap. CDR1 SEHNR and CDR2 FQNEAQ come from the germline V gene (reference sequence). The CDR3: CASSLGQINQPQHF. For the CDR3, the DNA is TGTGCCAGCAGCTTAGGACAGATCAATCAGCCCCAGCATTTT.